A single sample is the source of the 7 T cell receptor beta chains below, sequenced in a study of cytomegalovirus exposure and HLA in healthy donors. The primer mix had 60 Vbeta and 13 Jbeta primers. TCRdb keeps only in-frame clones here, not all; method: immunoSEQ multiplex PCR. The sample includes approximately 160,000 clones, over 75% of them seen just once. Sequencing was carried out using PBMCs. The receptors derive from a woman in her twenties or thirties in good health and CMV-seronegative.

The chain recombines TRBV2 with TRBJ2-1; 8 positions match TRBD1. This CDR3 contains 13 residues. Germline-derived CDR1 and CDR2 are SNHLY and FYNNEI. Trimming cost V 6 bases and J 7 bases; bases outside gene matches: 5. The CDR3: CASRDRVVNEQFF. CDR3 bases: TGTGCCAGCAGGGACAGGGTGGTGAATGAGCAGTTCTTC.

This clone was found once. The gene calls are TRBV11-2 and TRBJ1-4; 7 nucleotides match TRBD1. This CDR3 region has 18 residues. V gave up 2 bases and J gave up 3 bases; unmatched junction bases: 12. The germline V gene has CDR1 SGHAT and CDR2 FQNNGV. CDR3 DNA: TGTGCCAGCAGCTTATCAAGCGTTCGGACAGGCCCTAATGAAAAACTGTTTTTT. It translates to CASSLSSVRTGPNEKLFF.

The gene calls are TRBV7-9 and TRBJ1-2, with D possibly TRBD1 on 5 matching bases. Trimming took 8 bases from V and 4 from J, leaving 17 bases between them. Germline values: CDR1 SEHNR, CDR2 FQNEAQ (reference sequence). The CDR3 spans 14 residues. CDR3 loop: CASGPTAIFYGYTF. DNA of the CDR3: TGTGCCAGCGGGCCGACAGCTATTTTCTATGGCTACACCTTC. The full variable domain, its missing parts supplied by reference TRBV7-9 and TRBJ1-2, is DTGVSQNPRHKITKRGQNVTFRCDPISEHNRLYWYRQTLGQGPEFLTYFQNEAQLEKSRLLSDRFSAERPKGSFSTLEIQRTEQGDSAMYLCASGPTAIFYGYTFGSGTRLTVV.

The chain couples TRBV28 to TRBJ2-1; 9 positions match TRBD2. Looked up from germline, CDR1 is MDHEN and CDR2 is SYDVKM. The CDR3 loop spans 14 amino acids. Germline trimming cut 7 bases from V and 2 bases from J; bases unmatched to any gene: 3. The CDR3 reads CASKSGRTYNEQFF. The CDR3 coding sequence is TGTGCCAGCAAAAGCGGGAGGACCTACAATGAGCAGTTCTTC. The whole variable domain, filled in from reference TRBV28 and TRBJ2-1, reads DVKVTQSSRYLVKRTGEKVFLECVQDMDHENMFWYRQDPGLGLRLIYFSYDVKMKEKGDIPEGYSVSREKKERFSLILESASTNQTSMYLCASKSGRTYNEQFFGPGTRLTVL.

V and J are TRBV7-8 and TRBJ1-3; 8 nucleotides match TRBD1. Germline loops: CDR1 SGHVS, CDR2 FQNEAQ. The CDR3 runs 15 residues. After removal of 3 bases from V and 4 bases from J, the junction contained 5 bases not matched to a gene. In DNA, the CDR3 is TGTGCCAGCAGCTTCGCAGGGGGCTCGGGAAACACCATATATTTT. Translation: CASSFAGGSGNTIYF.

V gene TRBV5-1 combines with J gene TRBJ1-2; the D gene is possibly TRBD1 (6 bases). The CDR3 sequence is 15 residues long. The germline V gene encodes CDR1 SGHRS and CDR2 YFSETQ. Trimming took 1 base from V and 6 from J, leaving 16 bases between them. CDR3 nucleotide sequence: TGCGCCAGCAGCTTGAGGTCCGCAGGGGCGGATGGCTACACCTTC. Translation: CASSLRSAGADGYTF.

The rearrangement uses TRBV2 and TRBJ1-4, with D maybe TRBD1 (5 bases). Trimming took 4 bases from V and 2 from J, leaving 14 bases between them. CDR1 and CDR2 (germline): SNHLY, FYNNEI. The CDR3 spans 16 residues. CDR3 nucleotide sequence: TGTGCCAGCAGTGCCGGCAGGGATGTCACTAATGAAAAACTGTTTTTT. It yields the protein CASSAGRDVTNEKLFF.